This T cell receptor (beta chain) was identified during a study of blood T cell repertoires in COVID-19. Study summary: The analysed material was cDNA or gDNA that came from T cells, B-cell-depleted T cells, or PBMCs.

Profiled with immunoSEQ multiplex PCR; TCRdb holds only in-frame clones, not every one. Of around 420,000 clones in the sample, 88% were seen once. Donors were grouped by their self-reported clinical history. The germline V gene has CDR1 KGHSH and CDR2 LQKENI. V gave up 2 bases and J gave up 0 bases, with 5 bases separating them. The CDR3 runs to 14 residues. The sequence was obtained from a woman aged 40-49 years with acute COVID-19. The V and J genes are TRBV18 and TRBJ1-3, with D unclear. Sequences were obtained from PBMCs or T cells enriched from blood (not recorded which). CDR3 DNA: TGTGCCAGCTCACCAAGAGGCTCTGGAAACACCATATATTTT. Its protein product is CASSPRGSGNTIYF.